The 14 T cell receptor beta chains reported below all come from one sample, sequenced in a study of cytomegalovirus exposure and HLA in healthy donors. The PCR made use of 60 Vbeta and 13 Jbeta primers. Assay used: immunoSEQ multiplex PCR; TCRdb lists only in-frame clones, some missing. In the table there are approximately 89,000 clones, roughly 85% of which are singletons. The material sequenced was PBMCs. The origin of the receptors is a man aged 40-50 years in good health and CMV-seropositive.

The rearrangement uses TRBV5-1 and TRBJ1-5; no definite D call. The CDR3 contains 14 residues. V gave up 4 bases and J gave up 7 bases, with 15 bases separating them. Germline assignment: CDR1 SGHRS and CDR2 YFSETQ. CDR3 coding DNA: TGCGCCAGCAGCCCGGCGGGGTCTGGCCAGCCCCAGCATTTT. Translation: CASSPAGSGQPQHF.

The gene calls are TRBV7-2 and TRBJ2-7; no clear D gene. The CDR3 is 12 amino acids. Germline CDR1 SGHTA, CDR2 FQGNSA. The germline V and J ends were trimmed by 3 bases and 3 bases, with 6 bases remaining between them. The CDR3 spells CASSFTNYEQYF. DNA for the CDR3: TGTGCCAGCAGCTTTACTAACTACGAGCAGTACTTC.

This chain joins TRBV6-5 and TRBJ2-1, with a possible D match to TRBD1 (5 bases). This CDR3 has 14 amino acids. V was cut by 6 bases and J by 2 bases, with 11 bases left in between. Germline CDR1 MNHEY, CDR2 SVGAGI. CDR3 in DNA: TGTGCCAGCAGAGGGCAGGGTACCTACAATGAGCAGTTCTTC. It translates to CASRGQGTYNEQFF.

This rearrangement joins TRBV2 to TRBJ2-3, with TRBD2 identical over 10 bases. The V gene end was trimmed by 8 bases and the J gene end by 1 base; junction bases not matched to a gene: 12. The germline CDR1 and CDR2 sequences are SNHLY and FYNNEI. The CDR3 is 17 residues long. In nucleotides, the CDR3 is TGTGCCAGCTCCTCCCGGGCTAGCGGGGGCGGCACAGATACGCAGTATTTT. Its protein is CASSSRASGGGTDTQYF.

This clone has only one observation. The rearrangement uses TRBV6-5 and TRBJ2-5; 8 bases map to TRBD1. CDR1 is MNHEY and CDR2 is SVGAGI in the germline V gene. Trimming removed 4 bases from V and 4 bases from J; junction bases left unmatched: 5. The CDR3 is 14 amino acids. DNA for the CDR3: TGTGCCAGCAGTTCCTCGACAGGGGCAGAGACCCAGTACTTC. Translated, it gives CASSSSTGAETQYF.

The chain combines TRBV18 with TRBJ1-6; 7 nucleotides agree with TRBD1. Germline assignment: CDR1 KGHSH and CDR2 LQKENI. V lost 3 bases to trimming and J lost 5 bases; unmatched junction nucleotides: 7. The CDR3 covers 16 residues. The CDR3 DNA follows: TGTGCCAGCTCACCGTCTTTCGGGACAGATAATTCACCCCTCCACTTT. Protein sequence: CASSPSFGTDNSPLHF.

This chain connects TRBV27 to TRBJ2-7; 11 bases are a match to TRBD2. J was trimmed by 4 bases and V by 5 bases; bases with no gene match: 16. Germline V gives CDR1 MNHEY, CDR2 SMNVEV (reference sequence). The CDR3 totals 18 residues. DNA for the CDR3: TGTGCCAGCAGTCCCGTCCTTACTAGCGGGGGTGGTCTGTACGAGCAGTACTTC. This encodes CASSPVLTSGGGLYEQYF.

The V and J genes are TRBV18 and TRBJ1-5; 7 positions agree with TRBD1. This CDR3 spans 14 amino acids. Germline lookup yields CDR1 KGHSH and CDR2 LQKENI. V was pared by 1 base and J by 7 bases, with 4 bases of the junction left unmatched. The CDR3 is CASSPQGAQQPQHF. DNA for the CDR3: TGTGCCAGCTCACCACAGGGGGCTCAGCAGCCCCAGCATTTT.

The chain has TRBV7-8 and TRBJ1-1; D is undetermined. The CDR3 extends over 13 amino acids. V gave up 6 bases and J gave up 2 bases, with 10 bases separating them. The germline CDR1 and CDR2 sequences are SGHVS and FQNEAQ. In DNA, the CDR3 is TGTGCCAGCAGGTGGGCACCCAACACTGAAGCTTTCTTT. It encodes CASRWAPNTEAFF. Filled out from reference TRBV7-8 and TRBJ1-1, the complete variable domain reads GAGVSQSPRYKVAKRGQDVALRCDPISGHVSLFWYQQALGQGPEFLTYFQNEAQLDKSGLPSDRFFAERPEGSVSTLKIQRTQQEDSAVYLCASRWAPNTEAFFGQGTRLTVV.

The chain uses TRBV5-1 and TRBJ2-5, with D possibly matching TRBD1 (5 bases). The V end was cut by 2 bases, the J end by 7 bases, with 15 bases between. This CDR3 region has 14 residues. Germline V CDR1 and CDR2: SGHRS, YFSETQ. CDR3 sequence: CASSLTGPEGTQYF. The CDR3, as DNA: TGCGCCAGCAGCTTAACAGGCCCGGAAGGGACCCAGTACTTC.

In its sample, this clone was seen a few times. V is TRBV9 and J is TRBJ2-2; no clear D gene. The CDR3 is 14 amino acids. V was cut by 7 bases and J by 8 bases, with 18 bases left in between. Looked up from germline, CDR1 is SGDLS and CDR2 is YYNGEE. The CDR3 DNA sequence: TGTGCCAGCGGGCAGGTTTACGAGTCTGGGGAGCTGTTTTTT. This codes for CASGQVYESGELFF.

This chain connects TRBV5-1 to TRBJ1-1; no clear D. This CDR3 spans 15 amino acids. Per germline, CDR1 SGHRS and CDR2 YFSETQ. The V and J ends lost 0 bases and 0 bases respectively, with 9 bases between them. CDR3 sequence reads: CASSLDYRLNTEAFF. CDR3 DNA sequence: TGCGCCAGCAGCTTGGATTATCGGTTGAACACTGAAGCTTTCTTT.

The J gene is TRBJ1-6, the V gene TRBV11-2; 7 bases fit TRBD1. Germline V gene sequence: CDR1 SGHAT, CDR2 FQNNGV. CDR3 length: 15 amino acids. V lost 3 bases to trimming and J lost 7 bases; unmatched junction nucleotides: 6. The CDR3 DNA reads as TGTGCCAGCAGCTTGACAGGGACTGGGAATTCACCCCTCCACTTT. It codes for CASSLTGTGNSPLHF. The full variable domain, in which reference TRBV11-2 and TRBJ1-6 provide the parts outside the CDR3, is EAGVAQSPRYKIIEKRQSVAFWCNPISGHATLYWYQQILGQGPKLLIQFQNNGVVDDSQLPKDRFSAERLKGVDSTLKIQPAKLEDSAVYLCASSLTGTGNSPLHFGNGTRLTVT.

The chain combines TRBV7-9 with TRBJ1-4; 10 nucleotides match TRBD1. This CDR3 has 14 amino acids. V trimming: 4 bases; J trimming: 8 bases; junction bases outside the gene matches: 4. Germline CDR1 and CDR2: SEHNR and FQNEAQ (reference sequence). The CDR3 DNA is TGTGCCAGCAGCTGGACAGGGGGACGAGAAAAACTGTTTTTT. It codes for CASSWTGGREKLFF.